The 13 T cell receptor beta chains listed next were all sequenced from one sample in a study of blood T cell repertoires in COVID-19 (dated by TCRdb to about 2020). Library preparation was by the immunoSEQ multiplex PCR assay. TCRdb retrieved this table from immuneACCESS and kept in-frame rearrangements only. Not all clones are present; in checked studies, unresolved V genes account for under half, and no reason is known for the remainder. Across this sample there are roughly 250,000 clones, with more than 60% seen only once. The ten largest clones represent approximately 4% of the sample. Sequencing input: peripheral blood. The receptors were sampled from a woman aged 40 to 49 with active or convalescent COVID-19.

The chain has TRBV10-3 and TRBJ1-1; 8 bases match TRBD1. The CDR3 loop spans 15 amino acids. Germline CDR1 ENHRY, CDR2 SYGVKD. Germline trimming cut 1 base from V and 1 base from J; bases unmatched to any gene: 2. The CDR3 DNA is TGTGCCATCAGTGAGTTGGGGACAGGGAACACTGAAGCTTTCTTT. As protein: CAISELGTGNTEAFF.

This clone appeared a single time. The gene calls are TRBV5-1 and TRBJ1-6; unclear D gene. Germline loops: CDR1 SGHRS, CDR2 YFSETQ. Between the trimmed V and J ends, which lost 0 bases and 3 bases, there was a span of 13 bases. The CDR3 runs 17 residues. In nucleotides, the CDR3 is TGCGCCAGCAGCTTGGGGCCACCAGCGCTCTATAATTCACCCCTCCACTTT. This translates into CASSLGPPALYNSPLHF.

This rearrangement joins TRBV7-2 to TRBJ2-1; D uncertain. This CDR3 region has 15 residues. Germline V gene lookup returns CDR1 SGHTA and CDR2 FQGNSA. Trimming removed 1 base at V and 6 bases at J, with 13 bases between. CDR3 DNA: TGTGCCAGCAGCTTAGGCCAGGCTCCGCCCAATGAGCAGTTCTTC. Translated: CASSLGQAPPNEQFF. Together with reference TRBV7-2 and TRBJ2-1, the CDR3 gives the full variable domain: GAGVSQSPSNKVTEKGKDVELRCDPISGHTALYWYRQSLGQGLEFLIYFQGNSAPDKSGLPSDRFSAERTGGSVSTLTIQRTQQEDSAVYLCASSLGQAPPNEQFFGPGTRLTVL.

The chain carries TRBV7-9 and TRBJ1-1; TRBD1 matches 7 bases. Germline V CDR1 and CDR2: SEHNR, FQNEAQ (reference sequence). The ends lost 6 bases at V and 2 bases at J; junction bases unmatched: 6. The CDR3 totals 14 residues. The CDR3 loop reads CASRFTGDNTEAFF. CDR3 DNA sequence: TGTGCCAGCAGGTTCACAGGGGACAACACTGAAGCTTTCTTT.

This clone was seen a handful of times. This chain links TRBV29-1 with TRBJ2-5; TRBD2 might be the D (6 bases). The V end was cut by 4 bases, the J end by 2 bases, with 11 bases between. CDR1 SQVTM and CDR2 ANQGSEA come from the germline V gene. CDR3 size: 13 residues. This CDR3 reads CSVAWGVQETQYF. Written as DNA, the CDR3 is TGCAGCGTTGCTTGGGGGGTTCAAGAGACCCAGTACTTC.

V and J are TRBV28 and TRBJ2-3; maybe TRBD1 (7 bases). This CDR3 has 14 amino acids. The V and J ends lost 2 bases and 6 bases respectively, with 12 bases between them. Germline-derived CDR1 and CDR2 are MDHEN and SYDVKM. CDR3 sequence: CASSLGGGEDTQYF. The CDR3 DNA reads TGTGCCAGCAGTTTAGGAGGGGGCGAGGATACGCAGTATTTT.

J is TRBJ1-5 and V is TRBV30, with a possible D match to TRBD1 (6 bases). Germline-derived CDR1 and CDR2 are GTSNPN and SVGIG (reference sequence). This CDR3 spans 15 amino acids. V lost 0 bases, J lost 9 bases, and 18 bases lay in between. The CDR3 DNA reads TGTGCCTGGAGTGTGGGGGCAGGGAGTGTTCGGCCCCAGCATTTT. Protein sequence: CAWSVGAGSVRPQHF.

This clone was seen only a few times. V is TRBV11-3 and J is TRBJ1-6; 8 bases map to TRBD1. CDR3 size: 13 residues. Germline CDR1 is SGHNT and CDR2 is YENEEA. The ends lost 5 bases at V and 7 bases at J; junction bases unmatched: 1. Written as DNA, the CDR3 is TGTGCCAGCAGCGACAGGGGAAATTCACCCCTCCACTTT. Translated: CASSDRGNSPLHF.

The rearrangement joins TRBV18 to TRBJ1-1; 11 nucleotides agree with TRBD1. V trimming: 3 bases; J trimming: 4 bases; junction bases outside the gene matches: 7. Germline CDR1 and CDR2: KGHSH and LQKENI. The CDR3 consists of 16 residues. The CDR3 coding sequence is TGTGCCAGCTCACCGGGGGACAGGGGGTATCTCACTGAAGCTTTCTTT. Encoded protein: CASSPGDRGYLTEAFF.

This chain connects TRBV14 to TRBJ1-2; D gene unclear. V was pared by 1 base and J by 7 bases, with 10 bases between. From germline, CDR1 is SGHDN and CDR2 FVKESK. The CDR3 contains 13 residues. The DNA of the CDR3 is TGTGCCAGCAGCCAAGGCGCGGGTTTTGGCTACACCTTC. Its protein is CASSQGAGFGYTF.

The chain has TRBV5-1 and TRBJ2-1; TRBD2 matches 12 bases. There are 13 residues in the CDR3. Germline V gene lookup returns CDR1 SGHRS and CDR2 YFSETQ. V lost 6 bases, J lost 7 bases, and 2 bases stayed unmatched. CDR3 loop: CASKLAGGNEQFF. The CDR3 DNA reads as TGCGCCAGCAAACTAGCGGGGGGTAATGAGCAGTTCTTC. Looking up the rest from reference TRBV5-1 and TRBJ2-1 gives the full variable domain: KAGVTQTPRYLIKTRGQQVTLSCSPISGHRSVSWYQQTPGQGLQFLFEYFSETQRNKGNFPGRFSGRQFSNSRSEMNVSTLELGDSALYLCASKLAGGNEQFFGPGTRLTVL.

The J gene is TRBJ1-1, the V gene TRBV7-9; TRBD1 might be the D (6 bases). Per germline, CDR1 SEHNR and CDR2 FQNEAQ (reference sequence). CDR3 length equals 14 residues. V was clipped by 8 bases and J by 0 bases, with 13 bases between them. The CDR3 reads CASSPDSLNTEAFF. The CDR3 region has the DNA TGTGCCAGCTCGCCGGACAGTTTGAACACTGAAGCTTTCTTT.

The rearrangement links TRBV27 to TRBJ1-5; D ambiguous. This CDR3 comprises 16 residues. The germline V gene encodes CDR1 MNHEY and CDR2 SMNVEV (reference sequence). Trimming left V 6 bases short and J 2 bases short, with 17 bases between. The CDR3 bases are TGTGCCAGCAGCTTAACCTGGAGCTTAGGCAATCAGCCCCAGCATTTT. It translates to CASSLTWSLGNQPQHF.